These 26 T cell receptor beta chains originate from one sample sequenced in a study of blood T cells in healthy people across ages. Sample-barcoded 5' priming and a J-beta primer mix drove a second PCR of about 6 to 12 cycles. TCRdb redid the calling of the 5' RACE reads with MiXCR, one entry per CDR3 protein. The sample has some 1 million distinct CDR3 sequences; less than 50% are singletons. Material: blood. The receptors stem from a woman aged 60 to 75 in good health.

V is TRBV5-1 and J is TRBJ1-2; TRBD1 matches at 8 bases. Germline lookup yields CDR1 SGHRS and CDR2 YFSETQ. The CDR3 is 15 residues long. The CDR3 sequence: CTGSSMDRVEYGYTF. The CDR3 nucleotides are TGCACCGGCAGCTCAATGGACAGGGTAGAGTATGGCTACACCTTC.

This clonotype was observed many times. V and J are TRBV20-1 and TRBJ2-1; TRBD2 matches at 10 bases. The CDR3 is made up of 14 amino acids. Trimming took 1 base from V and 6 from J; bases not matched to a gene: 3. Germline CDR1 DFQATT, CDR2 SNEGSKA (reference sequence). As DNA, the CDR3 is TGCAGTGCTAGAGCGGCTAGCGGGAGCAATGAGCAGTTCTTC. Protein sequence: CSARAASGSNEQFF.

V usage is TRBV11-1 and J usage is TRBJ1-1; no clear D. This CDR3 has 15 amino acids. CDR1 and CDR2 (germline): SGHAT, FQDESV (reference sequence). Trimming left V 0 bases short and J 4 bases short, with 12 bases between. The CDR3 region has the DNA TGTGCCAGCAGCTTAGCCCGAACGGGGAGCACTGAAGCTTTCTTT. It encodes CASSLARTGSTEAFF.

A remark on this clonotype: One end of the junction is discordant with germline, which a read error may explain. The chain joins TRBV4-1 to TRBJ1-2; 8 nucleotides agree with TRBD1. The CDR3 totals 18 residues. Germline CDR1 MGHRA, CDR2 YSYEKL. The DNA for the CDR3 is TGCGTCAGCAGCCAGACTGGACAGGGCGGAGGGGGATGGTATGGCTACACCTTC. This sequence encodes CVSSQTGQGGGGWYGYTF.

Only a few counts were recorded for this clonotype. The CDR3, as DNA: TGTGCCAGCAGCTTGGCCACAGGCGCGAACACCGGGGAGCTGTTTTTT. As protein: CASSLATGANTGELFF. The chain uses TRBV5-8 and TRBJ2-2; possibly TRBD1 for D (5 bases). V was clipped by 0 bases and J by 0 bases, with 9 bases between them. The germline gives CDR1 SGHTS, CDR2 YDEGEE. This CDR3 region has 16 residues.

V gene TRBV5-3 combines with J gene TRBJ2-4; 13 bases are shared with TRBD2. The J call may be faulty, since TRBJ2-7 better matches the DNA end. TRBV5-3 is identified as an open reading frame with a role that is uncertain. The CDR3 runs 18 residues. CDR3 nucleotide sequence: TGTGCCAGAAGCTCAACCGGGACTAGCGGGGAATCCTTCTACGAGCAGTACTTC. It is translated as CARSSTGTSGESFYEQYF.

This clonotype was counted once. The chain couples TRBV5-1 to TRBJ2-5; maybe TRBD1 (5 bases). This CDR3 contains 14 residues. The V and J ends lost 4 bases and 5 bases respectively, with 15 bases between them. Germline loops: CDR1 SGHRS, CDR2 YFSETQ. CDR3 sequence: CASSVFRVGETQYF. The CDR3, as DNA: TGCGCCAGCAGCGTGTTCAGGGTAGGGGAGACCCAGTACTTC.

This sequence joins TRBV20-1 and TRBJ2-7; D not resolved. Trimming shortened V by 8 bases and J by 4 bases, and 21 bases separated the two germline ends. The CDR3 is made up of 14 amino acids. Per germline, CDR1 DFQATT and CDR2 SNEGSKA (reference sequence). The CDR3 region is CSPYEPTRAYEQYF. The CDR3 DNA is TGCAGTCCTTACGAACCAACCCGGGCGTACGAGCAGTACTTC.

This chain links TRBV6-1 with TRBJ2-4; D might be TRBD2 (5 bases). Deletions cut 2 bases from V and 13 bases from J, with 15 bases between. CDR1 is MNHNS, CDR2 SASEGT, per germline. This CDR3 comprises 13 residues. The CDR3 sequence is CASSETGSREQYF. DNA of the CDR3: TGTGCCAGCAGTGAAACGGGGTCGAGGGAGCAGTACTTC.

A few counts support this clonotype. The genes are TRBV29-1 and TRBJ2-5; D is perhaps TRBD2 (5 bases). The germline V gene encodes CDR1 SQVTM and CDR2 ANQGSEA. The CDR3 totals 13 residues. The V gene lost 4 bases and the J gene lost 4 bases, with 13 bases spanning the gap. The CDR3 coding sequence is TGCAGCGTTGTACGGGGATGGGGAGAGACCCAGTACTTC. It is translated as CSVVRGWGETQYF.

V gene TRBV12-3 or TRBV12-4 combines with J gene TRBJ2-7; 9 positions agree with TRBD1. The CDR3 contains 15 residues. V dropped 2 bases and J dropped 7; count of bases not matched to a gene: 9. The CDR3 sequence: CASSLRTGAHNEQYF. The DNA for the CDR3 is TGTGCCAGCAGTTTAAGGACAGGGGCCCACAATGAGCAGTACTTC.

The chain links TRBV20-1 to TRBJ1-1, with D perhaps TRBD1 (5 bases). The germline V gene has CDR1 DFQATT and CDR2 SNEGSKA (reference sequence). V lost 3 bases, J lost 2 bases, and 13 bases lay in between. CDR3 length: 14 amino acids. The CDR3 loop is CSASGSGLNTEAFF. CDR3 nucleotides: TGCAGTGCTAGTGGGTCGGGACTTAACACTGAAGCTTTCTTT.

The chain recombines TRBV2 with TRBJ1-2; D gene uncertain. The ends were cut back, 9 bases at V and 0 bases at J, with 8 bases in the middle. This CDR3 has 12 amino acids. The germline V gene encodes CDR1 SNHLY and CDR2 FYNNEI. CDR3 region: CASTGTNYGYTF. The CDR3 region has the DNA TGTGCCAGTACGGGGACTAACTATGGCTACACCTTC.

Concerning this clonotype itself: Mismatch with germline at one junction end may stem from a read error. CDR3 nucleotides: TGTCCCACCAGCAGAATTCCACACCACCGAAGCAATCAGCCCCAGCATTTT. This sequence encodes CPTSRIPHHRSNQPQHF. V gene TRBV15 combines with J gene TRBJ1-5; unclear D gene. Germline CDR1 reads LNHNV; CDR2 reads YYDKDF (reference sequence). The CDR3 consists of 17 residues.

As concerns this clonotype: The junction shows a germline mismatch at one end, possibly a read error. V gene TRBV10-3 combines with J gene TRBJ2-7; 9 bases are shared with TRBD1. The CDR3 runs to 17 residues. Germline CDR1 and CDR2: ENHRY and SYGVKD. As DNA, the CDR3 is TGTGCCATCAGTGAACTCCGGAGGACAGGGGCATCCTACGAGCAGGACTTC. Amino acids: CAISELRRTGASYEQDF.

The CDR3 sequence: CAGQPQHF. CDR3 DNA sequence: TGTGCCGGCCAGCCCCAGCATTTT. The chain recombines TRBV12-3 or TRBV12-4 with TRBJ1-5; the D is unclear. V lost 11 bases to trimming and J lost 7 bases, with 3 bases between them. The CDR3 spans 8 residues.

This clonotype was observed a handful of times. The CDR3 here is CLTGNTDEQYF. The CDR3 coding sequence is TGCCTAACAGGGAATACCGACGAGCAGTACTTC. The rearrangement joins TRBV21-1 to TRBJ2-4; the table names TRBD1, a call not compared with the DNA. The last part of the DNA fits TRBJ2-7 better; the J call may be wrong. TRBV21-1 is deemed a pseudogene. The CDR3 has 11 amino acids.

In nucleotides, the CDR3 is TGTGCCAGCTCTCAGCGGGACAGGGGTAACGAGCAGTACTTC. It encodes CASSQRDRGNEQYF. The chain joins TRBV27 to TRBJ2-7; TRBD1 agrees at 10 bases. Germline V gene lookup returns CDR1 MNHEY and CDR2 SMNVEV (reference sequence). The trim removed 8 bases at V and 5 bases at J, leaving 9 bases unmatched. This CDR3 has 14 residues.

The chain links TRBV7-9 to TRBJ2-4; D may be TRBD1 (6 bases). The DNA matches TRBJ2-7 better at its end, which makes the J call doubtful. Looked up from germline, CDR1 is SEHNR and CDR2 is FQNEAQ (reference sequence). CDR3 length: 15 residues. CDR3 nucleotides: TGTGCCAGCAGCTTAACAGGGAGTCAGCTCTACGAGCAGTACTTC. Its protein is CASSLTGSQLYEQYF.

The rearrangement joins TRBV7-3 to TRBJ2-2; 7 positions agree with TRBD1. The CDR3 loop spans 15 amino acids. Germline CDR1 and CDR2: SGHTA and FQGTGA. Losses at the gene ends were 5 bases for V and 0 bases for J; bases not matched to a gene: 3. CDR3 sequence (DNA): TGTGCCAGCAGCCCTGGACAGGCGAACACCGGGGAGCTGTTTTTT. Translating gives CASSPGQANTGELFF. Full variable domain (rest looked up from reference TRBV7-3 and TRBJ2-2): GAGVSQTPSNKVTEKGKYVELRCDPISGHTALYWYRQSLGQGPEFLIYFQGTGAADDSGLPNDRFFAVRPEGSVSTLKIQRTERGDSAVYLCASSPGQANTGELFFGEGSRLTVL.

Worth noting for this clonotype: A much larger clone sits a single nucleotide away, making a read error possible. The CDR3, as DNA: TGTGCCAGCAGCCTTACGCGGGTGGGGGAAGGCTACACCTTC. Its translation: CASSLTRVGEGYTF. The genes are TRBV28 and TRBJ1-2; weak D call: TRBD1 (5 bases). Trimming shortened V by 6 bases and J by 8 bases, and 19 bases separated the two germline ends. CDR3 length: 14 amino acids. CDR1 and CDR2 (germline): MDHEN, SYDVKM.

The chain is built from TRBV9 and TRBJ2-7; D tentatively fits TRBD1 or TRBD2 (5 bases each). Germline V gene sequence: CDR1 SGDLS, CDR2 YYNGEE. Trimming removed 4 bases at V and 7 bases at J, with 18 bases between. The CDR3 length is 14 residues. As DNA, the CDR3 is TGTGCCAGCAGCATCAGGGCTGGATCGGGAGAGCAGTACTTC. Encoded protein: CASSIRAGSGEQYF.

This chain joins TRBV28 and TRBJ2-7; 13 bases are shared with TRBD2. Germline V gene lookup returns CDR1 MDHEN and CDR2 SYDVKM. The CDR3 extends over 15 amino acids. The V gene end was trimmed by 6 bases and the J gene end by 7 bases; junction bases not matched to a gene: 9. The CDR3 loop is CASRPTSGRSLEQYF. For the CDR3, the DNA is TGTGCCAGCAGGCCGACTAGCGGGAGGTCGTTAGAGCAGTACTTC.

The rearrangement joins TRBV28 to TRBJ1-2; D gene ambiguous. In germline, CDR1 is MDHEN, CDR2 SYDVKM. CDR3 length: 12 residues. V was shortened by 11 bases and J by 4 bases, with 14 bases between the two germline ends. The CDR3 sequence: CASNTGSYGYTF. DNA of the CDR3: TGTGCCTCCAACACGGGTAGCTATGGCTACACCTTC.

This clonotype has a handful of counts. The genes are TRBV10-3 and TRBJ2-1; D is unresolved. CDR1 ENHRY and CDR2 SYGVKD come from the germline V gene. V was trimmed by 3 bases and J by 9 bases, leaving 15 bases between them. This CDR3 has 14 amino acids. CDR3 in amino acids: CAISDELQVPEQFF. The DNA of the CDR3 is TGTGCCATCAGTGACGAATTGCAGGTCCCTGAGCAGTTCTTC.

J is TRBJ2-6 and V is TRBV5-1; the D is unclear. Germline V gives CDR1 SGHRS, CDR2 YFSETQ. Trimming took off 5 bases at V and 0 bases at J, with 12 bases between the two ends. The CDR3 runs 16 residues. DNA of the CDR3: TGCGCCAGCAGGACATACTATGACTCTGGGGCCAACGTCCTGACTTTC. Translating it yields CASRTYYDSGANVLTF.